The 31 T cell receptor beta chains listed next were all sequenced from one sample in a study of T cells after yellow fever vaccination. TCRdb redid the calling of the 5' RACE reads with MiXCR, one entry per CDR3 protein. The sample holds approximately 260,000 distinct CDR3 sequences, about 5.2% seen once. Sample: CD4+ T cells sorted from PBMCs, taken on the day of the yellow fever booster vaccination. The receptor source for this set is a man aged 18 to 30 who received the YFV17D yellow fever vaccine.

This clonotype was recorded at least ten times. The chain couples TRBV3-1 to TRBJ2-7, with TRBD1 matching over 8 bases. Germline loops: CDR1 LGHDT, CDR2 YNNKEL (reference sequence). V lost 4 bases and J lost 3; bases outside the gene matches: 5. This CDR3 has 14 amino acids. The CDR3 bases are TGTGCCAGCAGCCGAAAGGACAGGGTCTACGAGCAGTACGTC. Protein sequence: CASSRKDRVYEQYV.

There are many counts of this clonotype. The chain joins TRBV12-3 or TRBV12-4 to TRBJ1-4; maybe TRBD1 (6 bases). Trimming shortened V by 5 bases and J by 5 bases, and 12 bases separated the two germline ends. The CDR3 contains 14 residues. CDR3 loop: CASSTQGQNEKLFF. Written as DNA, the CDR3 is TGTGCCAGCAGTACACAGGGTCAGAATGAAAAACTGTTTTTT.

The chain joins TRBV4-1 to TRBJ2-7; TRBD1 agrees at 11 bases. The ends lost 2 bases at V and 4 bases at J; junction bases unmatched: 7. The CDR3 consists of 16 residues. Germline V gene lookup returns CDR1 MGHRA and CDR2 YSYEKL. This chain's CDR3 is CASSQTPGQGVYEQYF. The CDR3 bases are TGCGCCAGCAGCCAAACCCCGGGACAGGGGGTTTACGAGCAGTACTTC.

Many counts were recorded for this clonotype. The V and J genes are TRBV18 and TRBJ1-2; a possible D gene is TRBD1 (5 bases). Germline CDR1 is KGHSH and CDR2 is LQKENI. V lost 0 bases and J lost 4, with 12 bases in between. The CDR3 has 15 amino acids. The CDR3: CASSPPGTVTYGYTF. CDR3 in DNA: TGTGCCAGCTCACCACCGGGGACGGTAACCTATGGCTACACCTTC.

The gene calls are TRBV4-1 and TRBJ1-3; D ambiguous. Trimming stripped 2 bases from V and 5 bases from J, with 16 bases between. Germline V CDR1 and CDR2: MGHRA, YSYEKL. This CDR3 spans 16 amino acids. CDR3 sequence (DNA): TGCGCCAGCAGCCAACTTAAAAGTATCCCGCGAAACACCATATATTTT. It codes for CASSQLKSIPRNTIYF.

This clonotype came up many times. V gene TRBV7-2 combines with J gene TRBJ2-7; unclear D gene. Germline V lookup: CDR1 SGHTA, CDR2 FQGNSA. This CDR3 is built from 12 residues. The ends were cut back, 5 bases at V and 6 bases at J, with 11 bases in the middle. The CDR3 bases are TGTGCCAGCAGCCAGTGGGCCTCCGAGCAGTACTTC. As protein: CASSQWASEQYF.

The V and J genes are TRBV5-1 and TRBJ1-4; no definite D call. Trimming left V 4 bases short and J 5 bases short, with 15 bases between. The CDR3 contains 15 residues. Germline CDR1 reads SGHRS; CDR2 reads YFSETQ. Here the CDR3 reads CASSLLAMPNEKLFF. In DNA, the CDR3 is TGCGCCAGCAGCCTGCTGGCCATGCCCAATGAAAAACTGTTTTTT.

This clonotype has at least ten counts. The chain's CDR3 is CSVRSMFGETQYF. DNA of the CDR3: TGCAGCGTCCGTTCAATGTTTGGCGAGACCCAGTACTTC. V is TRBV29-1 and J is TRBJ2-5; no definite D call. Germline values: CDR1 SQVTM, CDR2 ANQGSEA. Trimming removed 6 bases from V and 5 bases from J, with 16 bases in between. There are 13 residues in the CDR3.

The sample holds a few counts of this clonotype. The chain recombines TRBV10-3 with TRBJ2-5, with 8 bases lining up with TRBD1. The V gene end was trimmed by 2 bases and the J gene end by 5 bases; junction bases not matched to a gene: 7. CDR1 and CDR2 from the germline V gene are ENHRY and SYGVKD. The CDR3 runs to 15 residues. CDR3 sequence reads: CAISERRTGGETQYF. CDR3 sequence (DNA): TGTGCCATCAGTGAGAGAAGAACAGGGGGGGAGACCCAGTACTTC.

The chain employs TRBV5-8 and TRBJ2-3; TRBD1 is a possible D gene (6 bases). The CDR3 is 15 residues long. CDR1 SGHTS and CDR2 YDEGEE come from the germline V gene. V lost 4 bases, J lost 6 bases, and 18 bases lay in between. The CDR3 reads CASSTGKGRADTQYF. DNA for the CDR3: TGTGCCAGCAGCACAGGGAAAGGCCGAGCGGATACGCAGTATTTT. Supplemented by reference TRBV5-8 and TRBJ2-3, the full variable domain reads EAGVTQSPTHLIKTRGQQATLRCSPISGHTSVYWYQQALGLGLQFLLWYDEGEERNRGNFPPRFSGRQFPNYSSELNVNALELEDSALYLCASSTGKGRADTQYFGPGTRLTVL.

Comments on this clonotype: Relative to the germline gene, one junction end is altered; a read error may explain this. V and J are TRBV20-1 and TRBJ1-4, with a weak D call TRBD1 (6 bases). The CDR3 covers 13 residues. Per the germline V gene, CDR1 is DFQATT and CDR2 is SNEGSKA (reference sequence). The CDR3 here is CSARGGADEKLFF. In DNA form, the CDR3 reads TGCAGTGCCAGAGGGGGGGCCGACGAAAAACTGTTTTTT.

This clonotype came up a few times. The chain has TRBV28 and TRBJ2-7, with D unclear. Germline CDR1 is MDHEN and CDR2 is SYDVKM. V was cut by 3 bases and J by 0 bases, with 6 bases left in between. The CDR3 runs to 13 residues. CDR3 sequence reads: CASSFRSSYEQYV. The CDR3 region has the DNA TGTGCCAGCAGTTTCAGGAGCTCCTACGAGCAGTACGTC.

V usage is TRBV20-1 and J usage is TRBJ2-2; 15 positions match TRBD2. The CDR3 runs 18 residues. V was clipped by 6 bases and J by 2 bases; unmatched bases: 10. Looked up from germline, CDR1 is DFQATT and CDR2 is SNEGSKA (reference sequence). The CDR3 bases are TGCAGTGCGGCACCGGGACTAGCGGGGGGCCTAAACACCGGGGAGCTGTTTTTT. This gives the protein CSAAPGLAGGLNTGELFF.

There are many counts of this clonotype. The rearrangement joins TRBV5-1 to TRBJ2-1; TRBD2 is a possible D gene (6 bases). Germline V lookup: CDR1 SGHRS, CDR2 YFSETQ. V dropped 0 bases and J dropped 8 bases, with 12 bases sitting between them. CDR3 length: 14 amino acids. DNA of the CDR3: TGCGCCAGCAGCTTGGGGACTATCCTTGATGAGCAGTTCTTC. Protein: CASSLGTILDEQFF.

This clonotype was detected ten times or more. The V gene is TRBV5-1, the J gene TRBJ2-5; D ambiguous. This CDR3 is 14 amino acids long. Germline CDR1 SGHRS, CDR2 YFSETQ. Trimming cost V 0 bases and J 1 base, with 7 bases left between them. DNA of the CDR3: TGCGCCAGCAGCTTGGATGTGACCCAAGAGACCCAGTACTTC. As protein: CASSLDVTQETQYF.

In this sample, this clonotype turned up many times. This chain links TRBV12-3 or TRBV12-4 with TRBJ2-7; a possible D gene is TRBD2 (7 bases). V shed 7 bases and J shed 2 bases, with 15 bases lying between them. This CDR3 spans 14 amino acids. The CDR3 nucleotides are TGTGCCAGCAAAAGGGGGGCGGGGGCCTACGAGCAGTACTTC. Residues: CASKRGAGAYEQYF.

This clonotype was observed many times. The rearrangement joins TRBV11-2 to TRBJ1-4; the D is unclear. CDR1 is SGHAT, CDR2 FQNNGV, per germline. This CDR3 is built from 15 residues. V dropped 5 bases and J dropped 0 bases, with 10 bases sitting between them. CDR3 DNA: TGTGCCAGCAGCCCCAGTCGAGCAACTAATGAAAAACTGTTTTTT. Translating gives CASSPSRATNEKLFF.

This clonotype has at least ten counts. The rearrangement links TRBV6-5 to TRBJ2-7; unclear D gene. The CDR3 has 13 residues. Per germline, CDR1 MNHEY and CDR2 SVGAGI. V dropped 1 base and J dropped 2 bases, with 6 bases sitting between them. CDR3 amino acids: CASSYFPAYEQYF. In DNA, the CDR3 is TGTGCCAGCAGTTACTTCCCGGCCTACGAGCAGTACTTC.

This clonotype has only a few counts. The V and J genes are TRBV24-1 and TRBJ1-2; the D is unclear. CDR1 is KGHDR, CDR2 SFDVKD, per germline. V gave up 3 bases and J gave up 4 bases, with 17 bases separating them. This CDR3 region has 16 residues. CDR3 sequence: CATSDRQTEEIYGYTF. CDR3 DNA: TGTGCCACCAGTGATCGCCAGACCGAGGAAATCTATGGCTACACCTTC.

This sequence joins TRBV30 and TRBJ2-2, with D maybe TRBD1 (5 bases). V was shortened by 3 bases and J by 1 base, with 9 bases between the two germline ends. The germline gives CDR1 GTSNPN, CDR2 SVGIG (reference sequence). There are 14 residues in the CDR3. DNA for the CDR3: TGTGCCTGGAGCGGTGACAGGAACACCGGGGAGCTGTTTTTT. This encodes CAWSGDRNTGELFF.

In this sample, this clonotype turned up a few times. The rearrangement joins TRBV4-1 to TRBJ2-4; TRBD1 aligns across 7 bases. Germline V CDR1 and CDR2: MGHRA, YSYEKL. The trim removed 0 bases at V and 8 bases at J, leaving 4 bases unmatched. The CDR3 has 14 amino acids. The CDR3 DNA reads TGCGCCAGCAGCCAAGATCAGGGGGAAGACATTCAGTACTTC. This sequence encodes CASSQDQGEDIQYF.

This chain uses TRBV4-2 with TRBJ2-7, with a tentative D call TRBD2 (5 bases). Germline loops: CDR1 LGHNA, CDR2 YNFKEQ. V shed 4 bases and J shed 2 bases, with 12 bases lying between them. This CDR3 spans 14 amino acids. The CDR3 region is CASSLGVGAYEQYF. The CDR3, as DNA: TGTGCCAGCAGCCTTGGGGTCGGGGCCTACGAGCAGTACTTC.

The chain combines TRBV11-1 with TRBJ1-5; perhaps TRBD1 as D (5 bases). The CDR3 is 13 amino acids. V was clipped by 5 bases and J by 4 bases, with 9 bases between them. CDR1 is SGHAT and CDR2 is FQDESV in the germline V gene (reference sequence). The CDR3: CASSQDKNQPQHF. CDR3 bases: TGTGCCAGCAGCCAGGACAAAAATCAGCCCCAGCATTTT.

The rearrangement links TRBV7-2 to TRBJ2-2; TRBD1 might be the D (6 bases). Germline V gives CDR1 SGHTA, CDR2 FQGNSA. The V end lost 1 base, the J end lost 3 bases, and 12 bases lay between the germline ends. This CDR3 spans 16 amino acids. The CDR3 bases are TGTGCCAGCAGCTTAGGCAGGGGACCCCACACCGGGGAGCTGTTTTTT. Its protein product is CASSLGRGPHTGELFF. The full variable domain, with the rest looked up from reference TRBV7-2 and TRBJ2-2, is GAGVSQSPSNKVTEKGKDVELRCDPISGHTALYWYRQSLGQGLEFLIYFQGNSAPDKSGLPSDRFSAERTGGSVSTLTIQRTQQEDSAVYLCASSLGRGPHTGELFFGEGSRLTVL.

This clonotype was seen more than once but under ten times. Its ends do not fully match the called genes, so a read error is possible. The V gene is TRBV28, the J gene TRBJ2-1; 8 nucleotides match TRBD2. The germline V gene has CDR1 MDHEN and CDR2 SYDVKM. This CDR3 has 14 residues. Written as DNA, the CDR3 is TGTGCCGGCAGGGGAGGCGGGGGGTCCTATGAGCAGTTCTTC. Its translation is CAGRGGGGSYEQFF.

The chain carries TRBV7-8 and TRBJ2-7, with 10 bases identical to TRBD1. This CDR3 spans 14 amino acids. V dropped 4 bases and J dropped 5; count of bases not matched to a gene: 5. Germline CDR1 SGHVS, CDR2 FQNEAQ. This CDR3 reads CASSSGQGWHEQYF. CDR3 coding DNA: TGTGCCAGCAGCTCGGGACAGGGGTGGCACGAGCAGTACTTC.

This clonotype appeared a few times. The rearrangement joins TRBV4-3 to TRBJ1-1; a weak D match, TRBD1 (6 bases). Germline CDR1 reads LGHNA; CDR2 reads YSLEER. Trimming pared 0 bases from V and 7 bases from J, leaving 30 bases between. This CDR3 has 20 residues. The CDR3 protein is CASSQELQRTASWTTNEAFF. Written as DNA, the CDR3 is TGCGCCAGCAGCCAAGAACTCCAGCGGACAGCCTCGTGGACAACAAATGAAGCTTTCTTT.

The chain links TRBV6-2 or TRBV6-3 to TRBJ2-1; 11 nucleotides agree with TRBD2. CDR1 and CDR2 from the germline V gene are MNHEY and SVGEGT. The CDR3 has 18 residues. Unmatched junction bases numbered 15, after V lost 6 bases and J lost 5 bases. For the CDR3, the DNA is TGTGCCAGCAGGTCTCCTCCCTACACTAGCGGGGGACACAATGAGCAGTTCTTC. Protein sequence: CASRSPPYTSGGHNEQFF.

The gene calls are TRBV19 and TRBJ1-5; D remains ambiguous. Trimming took 5 bases from V and 0 from J, leaving 14 bases between them. The CDR3 has 16 amino acids. Germline V gives CDR1 LNHDA, CDR2 SQIVND (reference sequence). The CDR3 protein is CASSPPGFFSNQPQHF. For the CDR3, the DNA is TGTGCCAGTAGTCCCCCGGGGTTTTTTAGCAATCAGCCCCAGCATTTT.

CDR3 coding DNA: TGTGCCAGCAGTGCCCCCGGGACCCTCGGCACAGATACGCAGTATTTT. As protein: CASSAPGTLGTDTQYF. This chain connects TRBV6-6 to TRBJ2-3; D is possibly TRBD1 or TRBD2 (5 bases each). In germline, CDR1 is MNHNY, CDR2 SVGAGI (reference sequence). The CDR3 totals 16 residues. V lost 5 bases and J lost 1, with 16 bases in between.

This clonotype turned up a few times. This chain connects TRBV6-2 or TRBV6-3 to TRBJ1-1; TRBD1 aligns across 9 bases. The junction had 8 bases not matched to a gene; V was cut back by 6 bases and J by 0 bases. Germline CDR1 is MNHEY and CDR2 is SVGEGT. The CDR3 has 16 amino acids. The CDR3 DNA follows: TGTGCCAGCAGCCGCGGACAGGGGCTATTGAACACTGAAGCTTTCTTT. It specifies CASSRGQGLLNTEAFF.